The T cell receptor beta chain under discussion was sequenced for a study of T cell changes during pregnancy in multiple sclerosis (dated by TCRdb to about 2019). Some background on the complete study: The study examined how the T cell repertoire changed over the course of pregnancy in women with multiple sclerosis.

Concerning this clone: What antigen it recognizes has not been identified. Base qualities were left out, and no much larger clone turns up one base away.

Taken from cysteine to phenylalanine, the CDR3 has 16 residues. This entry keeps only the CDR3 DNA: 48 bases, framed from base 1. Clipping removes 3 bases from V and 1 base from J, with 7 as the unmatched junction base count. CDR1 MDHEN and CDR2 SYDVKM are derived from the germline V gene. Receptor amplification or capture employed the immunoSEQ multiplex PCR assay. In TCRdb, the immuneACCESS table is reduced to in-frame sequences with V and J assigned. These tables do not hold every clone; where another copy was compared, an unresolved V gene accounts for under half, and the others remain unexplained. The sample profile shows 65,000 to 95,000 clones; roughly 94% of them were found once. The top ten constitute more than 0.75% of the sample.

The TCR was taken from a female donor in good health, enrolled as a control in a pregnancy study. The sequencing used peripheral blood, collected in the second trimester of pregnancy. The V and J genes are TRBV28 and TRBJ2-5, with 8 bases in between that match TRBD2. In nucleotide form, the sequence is TGTGCCAGCAGTTTTTTGGCGGGAGGCCTCCAAGAGACCCAGTACTTC. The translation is CASSFLAGGLQETQYF.